The clone carrying this T cell receptor beta chain was observed at least ten times. Its specificity is unknown. Using RNA template, CDR3s of TCR alpha and beta were amplified with iRepertoire arm-PCR. For one-step reverse transcription and amplification, roughly 85-450 ng of tissue mRNA or PBMC total RNA was used. TCRdb independently ran MiXCR on the multiplex PCR reads; one entry per CDR3 protein. The profile shows about 93,000 distinct CDR3 sequences, roughly 40% of them singletons. The CDR3 contains 15 residues. Losses at the gene ends were 3 bases for V and 4 bases for J; bases not matched to a gene: 7. The sample is drawn from a study of glioma-infiltrating T cells. The study's findings and limits: CDR3 overlap between tissue and blood was very small. Tissue-blood divergence was below expectation in non-neoplastic patients, above in gliomas.

This sequence originates from a human donor with low-grade glioma or glioblastoma, undergoing nonglioma brain surgery, or in good health (not recorded which). The rearrangement joins TRBV12-3 or TRBV12-4 to TRBJ2-5; 8 positions match TRBD2. The sample comprised glioma tissue, nonneoplastic brain tissue, or PBMCs (not recorded which). This chain's CDR3 is CASSFTSAGAETQYF. The CDR3 DNA reads TGTGCCAGCAGTTTTACCTCAGCGGGAGCAGAGACCCAGTACTTC.